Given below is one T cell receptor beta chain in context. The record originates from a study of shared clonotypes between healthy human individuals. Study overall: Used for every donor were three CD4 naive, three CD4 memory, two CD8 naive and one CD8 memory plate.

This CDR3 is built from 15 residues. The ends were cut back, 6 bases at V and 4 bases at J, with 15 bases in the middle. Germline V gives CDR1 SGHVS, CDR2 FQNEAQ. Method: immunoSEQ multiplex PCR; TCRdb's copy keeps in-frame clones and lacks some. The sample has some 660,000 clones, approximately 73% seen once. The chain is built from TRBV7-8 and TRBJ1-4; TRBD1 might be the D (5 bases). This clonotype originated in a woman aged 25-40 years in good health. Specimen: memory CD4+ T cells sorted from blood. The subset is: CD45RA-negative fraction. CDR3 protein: CASRTGGHNNEKLFF. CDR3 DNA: TGTGCCAGCAGGACTGGAGGACACAATAATGAAAAACTGTTTTTT.